This T cell receptor delta chain appears in the sequencing data of a study of gamma-delta chains in newborns, infants, children. In the study overall: Microbial exposure reportedly drives polyclonal innate γδ T cell expansion after birth.

As for this clone: Since a much larger clone is just one base distant, this may be a read error.

Trimming shortened V by 3 bases and J by 1 base, and 39 bases separated the two germline ends. The CDR3 has 22 residues. Germline CDR1 TVYSNPD, CDR2 GDNSRS (reference sequence). TCRdb re-called clones from the reads using CATT. The table lists around 950 delta-chain clones, 0.8% to 1% of them singletons. This clonotype originated in a child in good health. This rearrangement joins TRDV3 to TRDJ1; D possibly corresponds to TRDD3 (6 bases). Specimen: blood. The CDR3 DNA reads TGTGCCTTGAGGCCTTCGCCTAGAATTTCGGTACTGAGGGATAAGGGCACCGATAAACTCATCTTT. It specifies CALRPSPRISVLRDKGTDKLIF.